This T cell receptor (beta chain) was identified during a study of blood T cell repertoires in COVID-19. The CDR3 length is 14 residues. From germline, CDR1 is SGHKS and CDR2 YYEKEE (reference sequence). Deletions cut 2 bases from V and 3 bases from J, with 12 bases between. Profiled with immunoSEQ multiplex PCR; TCRdb holds only in-frame clones, not every one. The sample has about 220,000 clones; around 89% are singletons. Individuals aged about 18 to 89 years were recruited from approximately 24 US areas. Participants had their cohort set by participant-reported clinical history. The sample taken for sequencing was PBMCs or T cells enriched from blood (not recorded which). The chain links TRBV5-5 to TRBJ2-7, with D possibly being TRBD1 (6 bases). This receptor was identified in a man aged 25 to 40 who had been exposed to COVID-19. The CDR3 here is CASSFQGFLYEQYF. CDR3 nucleotides: TGTGCCAGCAGCTTTCAGGGGTTTCTCTACGAGCAGTACTTC.